The 15 T cell receptor beta chains in this list originate from one sample, sequenced in a study of blood T cell repertoires in COVID-19. Sequenced by immunoSEQ multiplex PCR; TCRdb stores in-frame clones only, minus some. The repertoire consists of tens of thousands of clones, with roughly four fifths occurring once and the leading ten covering roughly 8%. Sequencing was done on a sample of peripheral blood. These receptors were obtained from a woman aged 80 or over with acute or convalescent COVID-19.

The chain is built from TRBV7-6 and TRBJ1-4, with 7 bases aligning to TRBD1. From germline, CDR1 is SGHVS and CDR2 FNYEAQ. After removal of 3 bases from V and 10 bases from J, the junction contained 2 bases not matched to a gene. CDR3 length: 12 residues. The CDR3 DNA follows: TGTGCCAGCAGCTTGGACAGGCGAAAACTGTTTTTT. Translated, it gives CASSLDRRKLFF.

The V gene is TRBV9, the J gene TRBJ1-4, with 10 nucleotides matching TRBD1. From germline, CDR1 is SGDLS and CDR2 YYNGEE. This CDR3 comprises 16 residues. J lost 6 bases, V lost 4 bases, and 9 bases had no gene match. CDR3 coding DNA: TGTGCCAGCAGCCCGGACAGGGGGTCAACGGATGAAAAACTGTTTTTT. Protein: CASSPDRGSTDEKLFF.

This clone showed up just a few times. The gene calls are TRBV30 and TRBJ2-1; 7 bases match TRBD1. CDR3 length: 15 residues. In germline, CDR1 is GTSNPN, CDR2 SVGIG (reference sequence). With 1 base clipped from V and 7 bases from J, the junction kept 10 bases outside the gene matches. CDR3 amino acids: CAWSAGTAKWNEQFF. DNA of the CDR3: TGTGCCTGGAGTGCCGGGACAGCCAAGTGGAATGAGCAGTTCTTC. Complete variable domain (other parts from reference TRBV30 and TRBJ2-1): SQTIHQWPATLVQPVGSPLSLECTVEGTSNPNLYWYRQAAGRGLQLLFYSVGIGQISSEVPQNLSASRPQDRQFILSSKKLLLSDSGFYLCAWSAGTAKWNEQFFGPGTRLTVL.

The chain uses TRBV6-6 and TRBJ2-2, with 7 bases lining up with TRBD1. The junction had 6 bases not matched to a gene; V was cut back by 5 bases and J by 0 bases. In germline, CDR1 is MNHNY, CDR2 SVGAGI (reference sequence). CDR3 length: 16 residues. CDR3 in DNA: TGTGCCAGCAGTAAACAGGGGCAACCGAACACCGGGGAGCTGTTTTTT. This codes for CASSKQGQPNTGELFF.

This clone was recorded only once. The chain recombines TRBV2 with TRBJ1-1; a possible D gene is TRBD1 (6 bases). CDR3 length: 14 residues. Germline CDR1 is SNHLY and CDR2 is FYNNEI. The V gene lost 7 bases and the J gene lost 4 bases, with 16 bases spanning the gap. The CDR3 protein is CASNTGTLGTEAFF. The CDR3, as DNA: TGTGCCAGCAACACCGGGACATTAGGCACTGAAGCTTTCTTT.

This chain links TRBV27 with TRBJ1-4; possibly TRBD1 for D (6 bases). This CDR3 is built from 17 residues. V was trimmed by 5 bases and J by 2 bases, leaving 18 bases between them. Germline CDR1 and CDR2: MNHEY and SMNVEV (reference sequence). The CDR3 DNA sequence: TGTGCCAGCAGTCCGACGTGGGGGCGAAGGACTAATGAAAAACTGTTTTTT. Its protein product is CASSPTWGRRTNEKLFF.

The gene calls are TRBV5-1 and TRBJ2-5, with a possible D match to TRBD1 (5 bases). The V end lost 0 bases, the J end lost 2 bases, and 14 bases lay between the germline ends. Germline-derived CDR1 and CDR2 are SGHRS and YFSETQ. The CDR3 consists of 16 residues. CDR3 amino acids: CASSLGGQKLQETQYF. CDR3 nucleotide sequence: TGCGCCAGCAGCTTGGGGGGCCAGAAGCTTCAAGAGACCCAGTACTTC.

The chain employs TRBV5-1 and TRBJ1-1; TRBD1 might be the D (5 bases). V lost 0 bases to trimming and J lost 1 base, with 10 bases between them. Germline V gene sequence: CDR1 SGHRS, CDR2 YFSETQ. This CDR3 is built from 15 residues. DNA for the CDR3: TGCGCCAGCAGCTTGGTTTCAGGGCGGAACACTGAAGCTTTCTTT. Translated, it gives CASSLVSGRNTEAFF. Full variable domain (outside the CDR3, taken from reference TRBV5-1 and TRBJ1-1): KAGVTQTPRYLIKTRGQQVTLSCSPISGHRSVSWYQQTPGQGLQFLFEYFSETQRNKGNFPGRFSGRQFSNSRSEMNVSTLELGDSALYLCASSLVSGRNTEAFFGQGTRLTVV.

V and J are TRBV9 and TRBJ2-3, with TRBD2 identical over 7 bases. The V gene end was trimmed by 2 bases and the J gene end by 1 base; junction bases not matched to a gene: 1. The CDR3 has 14 residues. Germline assignment: CDR1 SGDLS and CDR2 YYNGEE. CDR3 in amino acids: CASSVLAGTDTQYF. The DNA of the CDR3 is TGTGCCAGCAGCGTCCTAGCGGGCACAGATACGCAGTATTTT.

The gene calls are TRBV5-1 and TRBJ2-7; 8 positions agree with TRBD1. The junction had 4 bases not matched to a gene; V was cut back by 3 bases and J by 5 bases. From germline, CDR1 is SGHRS and CDR2 YFSETQ. This CDR3 is 13 amino acids long. CDR3 coding DNA: TGCGCCAGCAGCTGGACAGGGTTAGACGAGCAGTACTTC. Amino acids: CASSWTGLDEQYF.

This sequence joins TRBV6-6 and TRBJ1-4, with 9 bases matching TRBD1. CDR3 length equals 18 residues. Germline CDR1 is MNHNY and CDR2 is SVGAGI (reference sequence). The J segment lost 3 bases and the V segment lost 5 bases, leaving 13 bases of the junction unmatched. CDR3 amino acids: CASSPLPGQGAANEKLFF. The CDR3 DNA reads TGTGCCAGCAGTCCCCTCCCGGGACAGGGTGCAGCTAATGAAAAACTGTTTTTT.

This clone has more than one count but fewer than ten. The CDR3 DNA is TGTGCCAGCACCCCTGGACAGTGGGGATGGGGCTACACCTTC. The encoded protein is CASTPGQWGWGYTF. The chain couples TRBV6-5 to TRBJ1-2; a weak D match, TRBD1 (6 bases). Trimming removed 7 bases at V and 8 bases at J, with 20 bases between. The CDR3 is 14 residues long. Looked up from germline, CDR1 is MNHEY and CDR2 is SVGAGI.

The J gene is TRBJ2-5, the V gene TRBV13; the match to TRBD2 covers 10 bases. There are 13 residues in the CDR3. Unmatched junction bases numbered 3, after V lost 6 bases and J lost 5 bases. Looked up from germline, CDR1 is PRHDT and CDR2 is FYEKMQ (reference sequence). CDR3 sequence: CASSRSGGETQYF. The CDR3 DNA sequence: TGTGCCAGCAGTCGTAGCGGGGGGGAGACCCAGTACTTC.

The chain recombines TRBV5-1 with TRBJ1-2; D not resolved. The germline V gene encodes CDR1 SGHRS and CDR2 YFSETQ. This CDR3 is 13 amino acids long. V was clipped by 0 bases and J by 11 bases, with 14 bases between them. The CDR3, as DNA: TGCGCCAGCAGCTTGGGGGGAGATTCCTTATACACCTTC. Its translation is CASSLGGDSLYTF.

The chain carries TRBV10-2 and TRBJ2-5, with 11 bases aligning to TRBD2. This CDR3 is 15 amino acids long. Germline V gene data show CDR1 as WSHSY and CDR2 as SAAADI. V shed 7 bases and J 5 bases; nucleotides not matched to a gene: 9. In nucleotides, the CDR3 is TGCGCCAGCATCTTTAGCGGGGGGGCGGGGGAGACCCAGTACTTC. It encodes CASIFSGGAGETQYF.